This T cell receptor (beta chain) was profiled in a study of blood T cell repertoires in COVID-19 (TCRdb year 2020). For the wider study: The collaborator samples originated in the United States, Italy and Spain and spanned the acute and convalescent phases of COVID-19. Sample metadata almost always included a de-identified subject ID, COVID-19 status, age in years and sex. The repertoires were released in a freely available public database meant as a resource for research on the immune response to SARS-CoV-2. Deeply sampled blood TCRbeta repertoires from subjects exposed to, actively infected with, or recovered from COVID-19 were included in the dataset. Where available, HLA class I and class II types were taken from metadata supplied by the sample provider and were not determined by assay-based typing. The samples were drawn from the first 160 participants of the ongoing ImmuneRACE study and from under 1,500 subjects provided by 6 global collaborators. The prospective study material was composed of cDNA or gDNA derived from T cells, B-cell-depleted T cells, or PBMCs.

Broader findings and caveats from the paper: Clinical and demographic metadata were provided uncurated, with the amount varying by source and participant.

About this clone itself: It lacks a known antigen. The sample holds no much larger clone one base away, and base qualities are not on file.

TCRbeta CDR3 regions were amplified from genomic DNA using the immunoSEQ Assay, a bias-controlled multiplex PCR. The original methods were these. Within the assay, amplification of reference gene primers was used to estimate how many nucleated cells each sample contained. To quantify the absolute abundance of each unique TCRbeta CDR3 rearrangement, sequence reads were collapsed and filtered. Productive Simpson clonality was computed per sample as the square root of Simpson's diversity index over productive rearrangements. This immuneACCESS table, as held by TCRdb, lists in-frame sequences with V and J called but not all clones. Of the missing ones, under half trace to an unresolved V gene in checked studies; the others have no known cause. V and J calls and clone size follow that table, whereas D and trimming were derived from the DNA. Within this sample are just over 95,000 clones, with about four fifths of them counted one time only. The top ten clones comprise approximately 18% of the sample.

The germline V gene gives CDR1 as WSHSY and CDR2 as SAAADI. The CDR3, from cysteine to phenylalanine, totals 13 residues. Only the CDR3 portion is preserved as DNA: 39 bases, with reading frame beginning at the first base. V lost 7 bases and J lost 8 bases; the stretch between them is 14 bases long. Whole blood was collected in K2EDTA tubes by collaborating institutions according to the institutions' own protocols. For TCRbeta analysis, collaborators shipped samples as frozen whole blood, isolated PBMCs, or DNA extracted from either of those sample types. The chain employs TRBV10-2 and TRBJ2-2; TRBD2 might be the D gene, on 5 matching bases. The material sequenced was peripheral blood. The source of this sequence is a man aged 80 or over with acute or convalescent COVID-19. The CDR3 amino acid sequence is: CASTSRGPGELFF. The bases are TGCGCCAGCACCTCCCGGGGTCCGGGGGAGCTGTTTTTT.